The 20 T cell receptor beta chains listed next were all sequenced from one sample in a study of metastatic and nonmetastatic thyroid tumors. Each patient went into thyroid surgery without having received any treatment. TCRdb reprocessed the PCR reads via MiXCR. Of about 19,000 clones listed, approximately 16% were seen once; the top ten hold about 18%. Sequenced sample: blood. The receptors derive from a male donor with papillary thyroid cancer or a benign thyroid nodule (not recorded which). Some clones in this sample may be carry-over from other donors' samples.

The chain uses TRBV12-3 or TRBV12-4 and TRBJ2-7; tentatively, D is TRBD1 (5 bases). Trimming removed 6 bases from V and 0 bases from J, with 12 bases in between. CDR3 length: 14 amino acids. The CDR3 DNA reads TGTGCCAGCAGACCCGGACACTCCTCCTACGAGCAGTACGTC. Translating gives CASRPGHSSYEQYV.

In this sample, this clone turned up many times. This chain joins TRBV9 and TRBJ2-7, with unresolved D. CDR3 size: 13 residues. Germline-derived CDR1 and CDR2 are SGDLS and YYNGEE. V lost 4 bases to trimming and J lost 9 bases, with 17 bases between them. The CDR3 sequence is CASSPHGQDGQYF. The CDR3 DNA is TGTGCCAGCAGCCCCCACGGGCAAGACGGGCAGTACTTC.

This clone was detected many times. The chain has TRBV5-6 and TRBJ2-1, with 9 positions matching TRBD2. The CDR3 extends over 16 amino acids. CDR1 and CDR2 from the germline V gene are SGHDT and YYEEEE. With V trimmed by 3 bases and J by 4 bases, 8 bases remained unmatched. The CDR3 loop is CASSSILAGLYNEQFF. CDR3 nucleotide sequence: TGTGCCAGCAGCTCAATCCTAGCGGGACTTTACAATGAGCAGTTCTTC.

The V gene is TRBV5-1, the J gene TRBJ2-7; D remains unclear. The CDR3 is 15 residues long. V was shortened by 0 bases and J by 5 bases, with 15 bases between the two germline ends. Germline V gene sequence: CDR1 SGHRS, CDR2 YFSETQ. CDR3 in DNA: TGCGCCAGCAGCTTGGGGCATAGAGACATCCACGAGCAGTACTTC. Protein: CASSLGHRDIHEQYF. Supplemented by reference TRBV5-1 and TRBJ2-7, the full variable domain reads KAGVTQTPRYLIKTRGQQVTLSCSPISGHRSVSWYQQTPGQGLQFLFEYFSETQRNKGNFPGRFSGRQFSNSRSEMNVSTLELGDSALYLCASSLGHRDIHEQYFGPGTRLTVT.

On this clone: One end of the junction varies from germline; a read error may be responsible. The chain has TRBV4-1 and TRBJ1-5; 12 bases are shared with TRBD1. The CDR3 is 18 residues long. Per germline, CDR1 MGHRA and CDR2 YSYEKL. In DNA, the CDR3 is TGCGCCAGCAGCCAGATCAACCGGGACAGGGGGCACAATCAGCCCCGGCATTTT. Translation: CASSQINRDRGHNQPRHF.

This clone was found many times. The chain carries TRBV5-1 and TRBJ1-4; the match to TRBD1 covers 7 bases. Germline V gene lookup returns CDR1 SGHRS and CDR2 YFSETQ. This CDR3 comprises 15 residues. The V segment lost 1 base and the J segment 8 bases; nucleotides outside the gene matches: 8. CDR3 nucleotide sequence: TGCGCCAGCAGCTTGCTCGGTCAGGGGGGGGAAAAACTGTTTTTT. Translated, it gives CASSLLGQGGEKLFF. The variable domain in full, completed from reference TRBV5-1 and TRBJ1-4, reads KAGVTQTPRYLIKTRGQQVTLSCSPISGHRSVSWYQQTPGQGLQFLFEYFSETQRNKGNFPGRFSGRQFSNSRSEMNVSTLELGDSALYLCASSLLGQGGEKLFFGSGTQLSVL.

The chain couples TRBV5-6 to TRBJ1-4; D ambiguous. The CDR3 has 17 residues. V lost 1 base and J 0 bases, leaving 13 bases between the germline ends. Germline lookup yields CDR1 SGHDT and CDR2 YYEEEE. The CDR3 coding sequence is TGTGCCAGCAGCTTGAGGCAGACAAATCCAACTAATGAAAAACTGTTTTTT. Translated, it gives CASSLRQTNPTNEKLFF.

This chain joins TRBV11-2 and TRBJ1-4, with a tentative D call TRBD1 (6 bases). Germline loops: CDR1 SGHAT, CDR2 FQNNGV. V gave up 2 bases and J gave up 7 bases, with 11 bases separating them. The CDR3 runs 14 residues. As DNA, the CDR3 is TGTGCCAGCAGCTTACGGGGGCGGAGTGAAAAACTGTTTTTT. This encodes CASSLRGRSEKLFF. Using reference TRBV11-2 and TRBJ1-4 for the parts outside the CDR3, the full variable domain is EAGVAQSPRYKIIEKRQSVAFWCNPISGHATLYWYQQILGQGPKLLIQFQNNGVVDDSQLPKDRFSAERLKGVDSTLKIQPAKLEDSAVYLCASSLRGRSEKLFFGSGTQLSVL.

This clone was picked up one time. The chain uses TRBV7-8 and TRBJ1-2, with a tentative D call TRBD1 (6 bases). The V end was cut by 0 bases, the J end by 8 bases, with 22 bases between. The CDR3 runs 17 residues. The V gene's germline CDR1 is SGHVS and CDR2 FQNEAQ. The DNA of the CDR3 is TGTGCCAGCAGCTTAGCGTGGGGGGGGCTCCACACTTACGGCTACACCTTC. As protein: CASSLAWGGLHTYGYTF.

This clone was counted many times. The chain combines TRBV29-1 with TRBJ1-1; D gene ambiguous. The ends were cut back, 4 bases at V and 2 bases at J, with 14 bases in the middle. The CDR3 runs 14 residues. The V gene's germline CDR1 is SQVTM and CDR2 ANQGSEA. The CDR3 region is CSVGPRISNTEAFF. The CDR3 bases are TGCAGCGTTGGCCCTAGGATCAGCAACACTGAAGCTTTCTTT. The variable domain in full, with the rest retrieved from reference TRBV29-1 and TRBJ1-1, is SAVISQKPSRDICQRGTSLTIQCQVDSQVTMMFWYRQQPGQSLTLIATANQGSEATYESGFVIDKFPISRPNLTFSTLTVSNMSPEDSSIYLCSVGPRISNTEAFFGQGTRLTVV.

CDR3 residues: CASSQDSWITMNTEAFF. The DNA for the CDR3 is TGCGCCAGCAGCCAAGATTCTTGGATCACTATGAACACTGAAGCTTTCTTT. The chain is built from TRBV4-1 and TRBJ1-1; D gene unclear. Germline assignment: CDR1 MGHRA and CDR2 YSYEKL. V was clipped by 0 bases and J by 0 bases, with 14 bases between them. This CDR3 comprises 17 residues.

This clone was found a few times. The chain carries TRBV6-1 and TRBJ2-7; D not resolved. Germline loops: CDR1 MNHNS, CDR2 SASEGT. Trimming cost V 7 bases and J 7 bases, with 17 bases left between them. The CDR3 totals 13 residues. The DNA of the CDR3 is TGTGCCAGCATTGGGTCAGGCATGGGAGAGCAGTACTTC. As protein: CASIGSGMGEQYF.

This clone was seen ten or more times. The J gene is TRBJ2-7, the V gene TRBV7-9; D remains ambiguous. This CDR3 is 13 amino acids long. V lost 4 bases, J lost 0 bases, and 7 bases lay in between. Germline values: CDR1 SEHNR, CDR2 FQNEAQ (reference sequence). Written as DNA, the CDR3 is TGTGCCAGCAGCTCACAGATCTCCTACGAGCAGTACTTC. It is translated as CASSSQISYEQYF.

At least ten counts were recorded for this clone. The V and J genes are TRBV27 and TRBJ2-7; D remains unclear. V was trimmed by 5 bases and J by 0 bases, leaving 8 bases between them. In germline, CDR1 is MNHEY, CDR2 SMNVEV (reference sequence). The CDR3 contains 13 residues. The CDR3 region has the DNA TGTGCCAGCAGTACAACATCCTCCTACGAGCAGTACTTC. It codes for CASSTTSSYEQYF.

This sequence joins TRBV5-1 and TRBJ1-6, with a tentative D call TRBD1 (5 bases). The CDR3 is made up of 14 amino acids. Germline assignment: CDR1 SGHRS and CDR2 YFSETQ. The V end was cut by 5 bases, the J end by 5 bases, with 11 bases between. CDR3 bases: TGCGCCAGCAGAAGGGACCGAAATAATTCACCCCTCCACTTT. This sequence encodes CASRRDRNNSPLHF. Together with reference TRBV5-1 and TRBJ1-6, the CDR3 gives the full variable domain: KAGVTQTPRYLIKTRGQQVTLSCSPISGHRSVSWYQQTPGQGLQFLFEYFSETQRNKGNFPGRFSGRQFSNSRSEMNVSTLELGDSALYLCASRRDRNNSPLHFGNGTRLTVT.

V usage is TRBV11-1 and J usage is TRBJ1-1, with 8 bases lining up with TRBD1. The J segment lost 10 bases and the V segment lost 5 bases, leaving 3 bases of the junction unmatched. The germline CDR1 and CDR2 sequences are SGHAT and FQDESV (reference sequence). CDR3 length: 11 residues. CDR3 amino acids: CASSHTGGAFF. Here the CDR3 DNA reads TGTGCCAGCAGCCATACAGGGGGAGCTTTCTTT.

This clone appeared many times. This chain connects TRBV2 to TRBJ1-1; 7 nucleotides match TRBD1. There are 15 residues in the CDR3. CDR1 is SNHLY, CDR2 FYNNEI, per germline. The junction had 5 bases not matched to a gene; V was cut back by 4 bases and J by 0 bases. CDR3 sequence: CASSALGQVNTEAFF. In DNA form, the CDR3 reads TGTGCCAGCAGTGCCCTCGGACAGGTGAACACTGAAGCTTTCTTT. Complete variable domain (other parts from reference TRBV2 and TRBJ1-1): EPEVTQTPSHQVTQMGQEVILRCVPISNHLYFYWYRQILGQKVEFLVSFYNNEISEKSEIFDDQFSVERPDGSNFTLKIRSTKLEDSAMYFCASSALGQVNTEAFFGQGTRLTVV.

The chain links TRBV4-3 to TRBJ2-7; D is uncertain. Germline V gives CDR1 LGHNA, CDR2 YSLEER. This CDR3 region has 15 residues. V was cut by 4 bases and J by 0 bases, with 13 bases left in between. The CDR3 DNA is TGCGCCAGCAGCCTAGAGACATCCAGCTCCTACGAGCAGTACTTC. Its protein product is CASSLETSSSYEQYF.

This clone was detected ten times or more. The chain employs TRBV6-1 and TRBJ2-5; a possible D gene is TRBD1 (6 bases). Trimming cost V 6 bases and J 5 bases, with 13 bases left between them. The CDR3 extends over 13 amino acids. Germline loops: CDR1 MNHNS, CDR2 SASEGT. The CDR3 protein is CASRSTGGETQYF. The CDR3 bases are TGTGCCAGCAGGTCGACAGGAGGCGAGACCCAGTACTTC.

This clone was detected many times. Other DNA sequences from this sample encode an identical CDR3 as well. CDR3 nucleotides: TGTGCCAGCAGTTCGGACAGCTTAAACACCATATATTTT. This codes for CASSSDSLNTIYF. The rearrangement joins TRBV9 to TRBJ1-3, with D possibly TRBD1 on 6 matching bases. The CDR3 extends over 13 amino acids. Germline CDR1 reads SGDLS; CDR2 reads YYNGEE. V was pared by 5 bases and J by 6 bases, with 12 bases between.